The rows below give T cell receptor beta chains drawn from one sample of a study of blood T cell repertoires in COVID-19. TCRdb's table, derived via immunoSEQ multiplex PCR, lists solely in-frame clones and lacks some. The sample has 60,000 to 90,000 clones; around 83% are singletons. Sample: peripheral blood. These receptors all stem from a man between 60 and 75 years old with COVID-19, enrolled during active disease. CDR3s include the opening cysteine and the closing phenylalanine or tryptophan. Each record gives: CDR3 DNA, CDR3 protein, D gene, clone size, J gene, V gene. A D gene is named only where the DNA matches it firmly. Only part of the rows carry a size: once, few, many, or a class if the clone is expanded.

CDR3nt: TGTGCCAGTAGTACACCTATCACAGGGGCCAATCAGCCCCAGCATTTT
CDR3aa: CASSTPITGANQPQHF
d_gene: TRBD1
abundance: few
j_gene: TRBJ1-5
v_gene: TRBV19

CDR3nt: TGTGCCAGCCATGACAGGAGTTCACCCCTCCACTTT
CDR3aa: CASHDRSSPLHF
d_gene: NA
abundance: few
j_gene: TRBJ1-6
v_gene: TRBV6-5

CDR3nt: TGTGCCACTCTCCGACGGGGGTTTGGGGAAAAACTGTTTTTT
CDR3aa: CATLRRGFGEKLFF
d_gene: NA
abundance: once
j_gene: TRBJ1-4
v_gene: TRBV6-5

CDR3nt: TGTGCCAGCTCAAAGGGACTAGCCGGCTCCTACAATGAGCAGTTCTTC
CDR3aa: CASSKGLAGSYNEQFF
d_gene: TRBD2
abundance: few
j_gene: TRBJ2-1
v_gene: TRBV18

CDR3nt: TGTGCCATCAGTGAGTCAAGACTAGCGGCTTCCTACGAGCAGTACTTC
CDR3aa: CAISESRLAASYEQYF
d_gene: TRBD2
abundance: NA
j_gene: TRBJ2-7
v_gene: TRBV10-3

CDR3nt: TGTGCCACCAGTGATTTGGCTAGCGGGAGTGGAGATACGCAGTATTTT
CDR3aa: CATSDLASGSGDTQYF
d_gene: TRBD2
abundance: NA
j_gene: TRBJ2-3
v_gene: TRBV24-1

CDR3nt: TGTGCCAGCAGCCCAAAACGGGAGTCGGAGCAGTACTTC
CDR3aa: CASSPKRESEQYF
d_gene: NA
abundance: NA
j_gene: TRBJ2-7
v_gene: TRBV5-4

CDR3nt: TGTGCCAGCAGCCCGCGAAGCTACTATGGCTACACCTTC
CDR3aa: CASSPRSYYGYTF
d_gene: NA
abundance: NA
j_gene: TRBJ1-2
v_gene: TRBV12-3/TRBV12-4

CDR3nt: TGCAGTGCTTACAGATCGTATGGCTACACCTTC
CDR3aa: CSAYRSYGYTF
d_gene: NA
abundance: NA
j_gene: TRBJ1-2
v_gene: TRBV20-1

CDR3nt: TGTGCCAGCAGTGACCGTGCAGCCTCGGGTGAAAAACTGTTTTTT
CDR3aa: CASSDRAASGEKLFF
d_gene: NA
abundance: NA
j_gene: TRBJ1-4
v_gene: TRBV2

CDR3nt: TGTGCCAGCAGCTTGGCGCAGGGGGTGAACACTGAAGCTTTCTTT
CDR3aa: CASSLAQGVNTEAFF
d_gene: TRBD1
abundance: NA
j_gene: TRBJ1-1
v_gene: TRBV5-6

CDR3nt: TGTGCCAGCAGTTCAGACAGGGGGCGCCGAGAGACCCAGTACTTC
CDR3aa: CASSSDRGRRETQYF
d_gene: TRBD1
abundance: NA
j_gene: TRBJ2-5
v_gene: TRBV2

CDR3nt: TGCGCCAGCAGCTTGCCAACTCGCGGGTACAATGAGCAGTTCTTC
CDR3aa: CASSLPTRGYNEQFF
d_gene: NA
abundance: NA
j_gene: TRBJ2-1
v_gene: TRBV5-1

CDR3nt: TGCAGTGCTAGTTTTAGCGGAGGGGCGAAGGGGGGCTACACCTTC
CDR3aa: CSASFSGGAKGGYTF
d_gene: NA
abundance: NA
j_gene: TRBJ1-2
v_gene: TRBV20-1